The sequence of this T cell receptor (beta chain) was determined in a study of regulatory T cells in long-lasting Graves disease. Study-level information: Persistent cases took antithyroid drugs over 5 years and stayed TSH receptor antibody positive. Study findings and constraints: Persistent disease preferred TRBV28, TRBJ1-2 and TRBJ2-5. Persistent Graves' patients showed less TCR diversity than newly diagnosed patients showed.

Both iRepertoire HTBI primers and Arm-PCR of CDR3 regions were used to build the TCR beta libraries. TCRdb redid the calling of the multiplex PCR reads with MiXCR, one entry per CDR3 protein. Of 400,000 or so distinct CDR3 sequences in the sample, around 20% were seen once. Germline CDR1 KGHSH, CDR2 LQKENI. V shed 3 bases, J shed 5 bases, and the junction held 8 bases outside the gene matches. The CDR3 has 16 amino acids. Time point in this sample: persistent/refractory GD, antithyroid drugs over 5 years with positive TRAb. Extracted RNA from PBMCs served as the source of the TCR library. Ten or more counts support this clonotype. Its antigen is unknown.

The sequencing used peripheral blood mononuclear cells (PBMCs), collected when the disease was refractory, from a patient treated with antithyroid drugs. J is TRBJ2-5 and V is TRBV18, with 11 bases that match TRBD2. This receptor was obtained from a female donor with Graves disease. The CDR3 coding sequence is TGTGCCAGCTCACCGCGAACTAGCGGGAGTGGGGAGACCCAGTACTTC. Translating it yields CASSPRTSGSGETQYF.